In its sample, the clone carrying this T cell receptor (beta chain) was seen a few times. The bulk TCR libraries were made with methods described before and with listed TCR primers. TCRdb reanalysed the PCR reads using MiXCR and keeps one entry per CDR3 protein. The table records about 500,000 distinct CDR3 sequences, over 20% of them present only once. Sorted naive CD8 T cells were those defined as CD8+CD4-CCR7+CD45RA+. This entry belongs to a study of molecular identifiers for immune sequencing clone quantification. The CDR3 extends over 16 amino acids. V was clipped by 4 bases and J by 4 bases, with 16 bases between them. Per germline, CDR1 SGHDN and CDR2 FVKESK.

V is TRBV14 and J is TRBJ2-2; no firm D call. This receptor was taken from a human donor in good health. Some libraries in this study had Jurkat cell RNA spiked in. The source material was naive CD8+ T cells from blood, with Jurkat cell RNA spiked in. Subset denoted: FACS-sorted CD8+CD4-CCR7+CD45RA+ naive T cells. The CDR3 region has the DNA TGTGCCAGCAGCCCCCTTCAAGGAGAGAGCACCGGGGAGCTGTTTTTT. Encoded protein: CASSPLQGESTGELFF.